Below, 7 T cell receptor beta chains from the same sample are listed, as sequenced in a study of graft-versus-host responses after intestinal transplantation. Libraries were prepared by immunoSEQ multiplex PCR; TCRdb keeps only in-frame clonotypes and omits some of them. The table lists around 38,000 clones, over 80% of them singletons, with 3.5% in the top ten. The sample consisted of PBMCs, taken less than 1,400 days after transplant. These receptors originate from a human patient who received an intestinal transplant, so some T cells may come from the graft donor.

This clone was seen only once. In DNA form, the CDR3 reads TGTGCCAGCAGTGAAATAGGAGTACGCACAGATACGCAGTATTTT. It yields the protein CASSEIGVRTDTQYF. The chain couples TRBV6-1 to TRBJ2-3, with D unclear. CDR1 and CDR2 from the germline V gene are MNHNS and SASEGT. The CDR3 consists of 15 residues. V was shortened by 2 bases and J by 1 base, with 10 bases between the two germline ends.

This clone has more than one count but fewer than ten. J is TRBJ2-2 and V is TRBV6-1; 7 bases match TRBD1. V lost 7 bases, J lost 4 bases, and 6 bases stayed unmatched. CDR3 length: 14 amino acids. Germline CDR1 and CDR2: MNHNS and SASEGT. The CDR3 here is CASTDRASTGELFF. CDR3 nucleotides: TGTGCCAGCACTGACAGGGCCAGCACCGGGGAGCTGTTTTTT.

This chain joins TRBV4-2 and TRBJ2-7; TRBD2 aligns across 10 bases. V gave up 1 base and J gave up 0 bases; unmatched junction bases: 0. The CDR3 covers 15 residues. CDR1 is LGHNA, CDR2 YNFKEQ, per germline. The CDR3 sequence: CASSQASGSSYEQYF. The CDR3 nucleotides are TGTGCCAGCAGCCAAGCTAGCGGGAGCTCCTACGAGCAGTACTTC.

The chain combines TRBV28 with TRBJ2-5; TRBD2 aligns across 12 bases. CDR1 MDHEN and CDR2 SYDVKM come from the germline V gene. This CDR3 comprises 16 residues. V was pared by 4 bases and J by 4 bases, with 7 bases of the junction left unmatched. The DNA of the CDR3 is TGTGCCAGCAGTTCTCGGACTAGCGGGAAGGGAGAGACCCAGTACTTC. Residues: CASSSRTSGKGETQYF.

This chain joins TRBV5-6 and TRBJ2-7; D is perhaps TRBD1 or TRBD2 (5 bases each). V lost 0 bases to trimming and J lost 7 bases, with 17 bases between them. This CDR3 comprises 15 residues. Per germline, CDR1 SGHDT and CDR2 YYEEEE. CDR3 sequence (DNA): TGTGCCAGCAGCTTGGGGCGGGTACAGGAAAAAGAGCAGTACTTC. Amino acids: CASSLGRVQEKEQYF.

The chain combines TRBV15 with TRBJ2-6; D gene ambiguous. The CDR3 sequence is 15 residues long. Germline V gene sequence: CDR1 LNHNV, CDR2 YYDKDF (reference sequence). V lost 0 bases, J lost 4 bases, and 7 bases lay in between. The CDR3 sequence: CATSRETQGANVLTF. In DNA, the CDR3 is TGTGCCACCAGCAGAGAAACACAGGGGGCCAACGTCCTGACTTTC.

The chain has TRBV7-9 and TRBJ2-1; 9 bases match TRBD1. The CDR3 spans 19 residues. V trimming: 1 base; J trimming: 2 bases; junction bases outside the gene matches: 12. In germline, CDR1 is SEHNR, CDR2 FQNEAQ (reference sequence). The CDR3 nucleotides read TGTGCCAGCAGCTTAGAGCCGGGACAGGGCGAATGGCCCTACAATGAGCAGTTCTTC. Translated: CASSLEPGQGEWPYNEQFF.